Listed here are 30 T cell receptor beta chains from one sample, sequenced in a study of CD8 T cells in ankylosing spondylitis. TCRdb used MiXCR to reprocess the 5' RACE reads, holding one entry per CDR3 protein. Of under 150,000 distinct CDR3 sequences in the sample, around 9% were seen once. The sample consisted of blood, either unsorted or a sorted T cell fraction (not recorded which). The source of these receptors is a male donor with ankylosing spondylitis or in good health (not recorded which).

This clonotype showed up many times. The chain is built from TRBV3-1 and TRBJ2-7; no firm D call. Between the trimmed V and J ends, which lost 2 bases and 3 bases, there was a span of 11 bases. There are 14 residues in the CDR3. Germline V gene lookup returns CDR1 LGHDT and CDR2 YNNKEL (reference sequence). CDR3 sequence: CASSQRGTRYEQYF. The CDR3 bases are TGTGCCAGCAGCCAACGAGGTACTCGCTACGAGCAGTACTTC.

The chain carries TRBV4-3 and TRBJ2-3, with a tentative D call TRBD1 (6 bases). CDR1 and CDR2 (germline): LGHNA, YSLEER. V shed 1 base and J shed 3 bases, with 11 bases lying between them. The CDR3 runs 15 residues. In DNA, the CDR3 is TGCGCCAGCAGCCAAGGTCTGGGGGCTACAGATACGCAGTATTTT. Amino acids: CASSQGLGATDTQYF.

This clonotype turned up a few times. The chain links TRBV7-2 to TRBJ1-2, with D perhaps matching TRBD1 (5 bases). Germline lookup yields CDR1 SGHTA and CDR2 FQGNSA. V lost 5 bases and J 5 bases, leaving 18 bases between the germline ends. The CDR3 covers 15 residues. The CDR3 region is CASSQPNRPGYGYTF. CDR3 sequence (DNA): TGTGCCAGCAGCCAGCCCAACAGGCCAGGGTATGGCTACACCTTC.

The chain combines TRBV5-5 with TRBJ2-2; unclear D gene. Germline-derived CDR1 and CDR2 are SGHKS and YYEKEE (reference sequence). Trimming removed 2 bases from V and 2 bases from J, with 13 bases in between. CDR3 length: 16 residues. The CDR3 is CASSFGNLINTGELFF. CDR3 DNA sequence: TGTGCCAGCAGCTTTGGGAACCTAATAAACACCGGGGAGCTGTTTTTT.

The chain joins TRBV7-9 to TRBJ2-7; TRBD1 agrees at 9 bases. J lost 5 bases, V lost 9 bases, and 11 bases had no gene match. Germline CDR1 is SEHNR and CDR2 is FQNEAQ (reference sequence). The CDR3 consists of 14 residues. Here the CDR3 DNA reads TGTGCCAGTCAACCCCGGGACAGGGTACACGAGCAGTACTTC. Its protein is CASQPRDRVHEQYF.

In its sample, this clonotype was seen many times. V usage is TRBV20-1 and J usage is TRBJ2-3; 9 nucleotides align to TRBD2. The germline V gene encodes CDR1 DFQATT and CDR2 SNEGSKA (reference sequence). This CDR3 has 15 amino acids. The CDR3 loop reads CRPLGLAGSRDTQYF. The CDR3 DNA reads TGCAGACCGCTGGGGCTAGCGGGATCGAGGGATACGCAGTATTTT.

This clonotype was counted many times. The chain employs TRBV20-1 and TRBJ2-3; 7 bases match TRBD1. Germline CDR1 and CDR2: DFQATT and SNEGSKA (reference sequence). Trimming cost V 5 bases and J 3 bases; bases outside gene matches: 8. This CDR3 region has 14 residues. Here the CDR3 DNA reads TGCAGTGCTTTGAGACAGGGATGGACAGATACGCAGTATTTT. Translated, it gives CSALRQGWTDTQYF.

This clonotype occurred many times. CDR3 loop: CASSQGLGGVYGYTF. CDR3 DNA: TGCGCCAGCAGCCAGGGGTTGGGAGGGGTTTATGGCTACACCTTC. The V call is TRBV4-3, the J call TRBJ1-2; possibly TRBD1 for D (5 bases). The CDR3 extends over 15 amino acids. CDR1 and CDR2 (germline): LGHNA, YSLEER. V was cut by 3 bases and J by 5 bases, with 16 bases left in between.

This clonotype was seen many times. The chain links TRBV25-1 to TRBJ2-1, with D possibly TRBD1 on 6 matching bases. V was pared by 4 bases and J by 0 bases, with 31 bases between. Germline V gene lookup returns CDR1 MGHDK and CDR2 SYGVNS. This CDR3 is 22 amino acids long. This CDR3 is CASSGYWTESLLGPISYNEQFF. CDR3 DNA sequence: TGTGCCAGCAGTGGATATTGGACAGAAAGCCTCCTTGGACCTATCTCCTACAATGAGCAGTTCTTC.

This clonotype was seen at least ten times. V gene TRBV11-2 combines with J gene TRBJ2-5, with 8 bases aligning to TRBD2. The junction had 23 bases not matched to a gene; V was cut back by 4 bases and J by 4 bases. The germline gives CDR1 SGHAT, CDR2 FQNNGV. The CDR3 runs 20 residues. The CDR3 is CASSSPGGASFFRAGETQYF. In DNA form, the CDR3 reads TGTGCCAGCAGCTCCCCGGGGGGGGCTAGTTTTTTTCGGGCGGGAGAGACCCAGTACTTC.

This clonotype was counted many times. The CDR3 DNA sequence: TGTGCCAGCAGCTTAGAAGGGACAGGTCTGTCTGGGGCCAACGTCCTGACTTTC. It specifies CASSLEGTGLSGANVLTF. The V gene is TRBV11-2, the J gene TRBJ2-6; TRBD1 matches at 8 bases. The CDR3 length is 18 residues. With 0 bases clipped from V and 1 base from J, the junction kept 5 bases outside the gene matches. Per germline, CDR1 SGHAT and CDR2 FQNNGV.

The chain recombines TRBV29-1 with TRBJ2-1, with D possibly being TRBD1 (6 bases). Per germline, CDR1 SQVTM and CDR2 ANQGSEA. CDR3 size: 14 residues. The V end lost 6 bases, the J end lost 0 bases, and 12 bases lay between the germline ends. The CDR3 sequence is CSVSRDNSYNEQFF. In DNA form, the CDR3 reads TGCAGCGTGTCCCGGGACAACTCCTACAATGAGCAGTTCTTC.

This clonotype occurred many times. The chain has TRBV5-1 and TRBJ2-2; TRBD2 matches 8 bases. The CDR3 length is 15 residues. Trimming removed 5 bases from V and 3 bases from J; junction bases left unmatched: 6. Germline CDR1 and CDR2: SGHRS and YFSETQ. The CDR3 DNA sequence: TGCGCCAGCAGTAACCAAGCGGGAGACACCGGGGAGCTGTTTTTT. It codes for CASSNQAGDTGELFF.

The chain joins TRBV11-2 to TRBJ2-1, with 8 bases identical to TRBD2. Unmatched junction bases numbered 22, after V lost 6 bases and J lost 0 bases. The CDR3 covers 21 residues. The V gene's germline CDR1 is SGHAT and CDR2 FQNNGV. This CDR3 is CASSPRLASHLRRSSYNEQFF. CDR3 DNA sequence: TGTGCCAGCAGTCCTAGACTAGCGTCACATCTAAGACGAAGCTCCTACAATGAGCAGTTCTTC.

This clonotype has ten or more counts. The rearrangement links TRBV12-3 or TRBV12-4 to TRBJ1-5; D remains ambiguous. V was cut by 5 bases and J by 11 bases, with 22 bases left in between. The CDR3 contains 15 residues. In DNA form, the CDR3 reads TGTGCCAGCAGTGGTCAAGGGTTTCGGGATAGGGCCCAGCATTTT. It encodes CASSGQGFRDRAQHF.

This clonotype was seen repeatedly, ten times or more. This rearrangement joins TRBV29-1 to TRBJ2-7; D may be TRBD2 (6 bases). Germline CDR1 SQVTM, CDR2 ANQGSEA. V shed 4 bases and J shed 2 bases, with 12 bases lying between them. The CDR3 consists of 13 residues. The CDR3 nucleotides read TGCAGCGTTGTGTCCGGGAGAACCTACGAGCAGTACTTC. This codes for CSVVSGRTYEQYF.

This clonotype was counted at least ten times. V is TRBV7-3 and J is TRBJ2-3, with 9 bases aligning to TRBD2. This CDR3 has 13 residues. The ends lost 5 bases at V and 13 bases at J; junction bases unmatched: 10. Germline values: CDR1 SGHTA, CDR2 FQGTGA. The CDR3 nucleotides are TGTGCCAGCAGCCCAACCGGGACTAGCATAAAGTATTTT. Translated: CASSPTGTSIKYF.

The CDR3 loop reads CASSPRDKYEQYF. The DNA for the CDR3 is TGTGCCAGCAGTCCACGGGACAAATACGAGCAGTACTTC. This sequence joins TRBV12-3 or TRBV12-4 and TRBJ2-7, with TRBD1 as a possible D gene (6 bases). Trimming took off 5 bases at V and 4 bases at J, with 12 bases between the two ends. The CDR3 runs 13 residues.

This clonotype occurred many times. An end of the junction does not agree with germline; a read error may underlie this. This chain links TRBV7-2 with TRBJ2-1, with D possibly being TRBD2 (5 bases). CDR1 is SGHTA and CDR2 is FQGNSA in the germline V gene. The CDR3 runs to 15 residues. CDR3 sequence: CASSFSGSSYNEQFF. CDR3 coding DNA: TGCGCCAGCAGCTTCAGCGGTAGCTCCTACAATGAGCAGTTCTTC.

At least ten counts were recorded for this clonotype. The genes are TRBV5-1 and TRBJ2-7, with 11 bases fitting TRBD2. Trimming at V came to 4 bases and at J to 3 bases, leaving 3 bases not matched to a gene. In germline, CDR1 is SGHRS, CDR2 YFSETQ. CDR3 size: 14 residues. CDR3 DNA sequence: TGCGCCAGCAGCACCGGGACTAGCGGCTACGAGCAGTACTTC. Translating gives CASSTGTSGYEQYF.

The chain links TRBV9 to TRBJ2-7, with D tentatively TRBD2 (6 bases). Germline V gene sequence: CDR1 SGDLS, CDR2 YYNGEE. The V end was cut by 4 bases, the J end by 2 bases, with 22 bases between. This CDR3 has 17 amino acids. CDR3 residues: CASSPRGGASPTYEQYF. The CDR3 bases are TGTGCCAGCAGCCCGAGAGGAGGGGCTAGTCCTACCTACGAGCAGTACTTC.

This clonotype was detected many times. The rearrangement joins TRBV5-5 to TRBJ2-2; D is ambiguous. The V end was cut by 4 bases, the J end by 0 bases, with 7 bases between. The germline CDR1 and CDR2 sequences are SGHKS and YYEKEE (reference sequence). This CDR3 is 14 amino acids long. CDR3 region: CASSPPANTGELFF. The CDR3, as DNA: TGTGCCAGCAGCCCCCCGGCGAACACCGGGGAGCTGTTTTTT.

The sample holds many counts of this clonotype. The rearrangement uses TRBV10-3 and TRBJ2-7, with TRBD2 matching 16 bases. V trimming: 3 bases; J trimming: 3 bases; junction bases outside the gene matches: 5. Germline V lookup: CDR1 ENHRY, CDR2 SYGVKD. The CDR3 runs 17 residues. The CDR3 protein is CAISDSGLAGGRYEQYF. Here the CDR3 DNA reads TGTGCCATCAGTGACTCGGGACTAGCGGGAGGGCGCTACGAGCAGTACTTC.

There are many counts of this clonotype. This rearrangement joins TRBV12-3 or TRBV12-4 to TRBJ2-7; 7 bases align to TRBD1. Trimming cost V 8 bases and J 0 bases; bases outside gene matches: 16. The CDR3 spans 17 residues. The CDR3 here is CASPKAKDRQNSYEQYF. The CDR3 DNA is TGTGCCAGCCCCAAAGCTAAGGACAGGCAGAACTCCTACGAGCAGTACTTC.

The chain joins TRBV20-1 to TRBJ2-5, with 7 bases that match TRBD2. Germline V gives CDR1 DFQATT, CDR2 SNEGSKA (reference sequence). The CDR3 extends over 14 amino acids. V lost 3 bases, J lost 3 bases, and 7 bases stayed unmatched. Here the CDR3 DNA reads TGCAGTGCTAGTCCAGCGGGGCTCAAAGAGACCCAGTACTTC. Its protein product is CSASPAGLKETQYF.

At least ten counts were recorded for this clonotype. This sequence joins TRBV20-1 and TRBJ2-2; TRBD1 or TRBD2 may be the D gene (5 bases each). Germline CDR1 and CDR2: DFQATT and SNEGSKA (reference sequence). CDR3 size: 13 residues. V dropped 3 bases and J dropped 8 bases, with 13 bases sitting between them. The CDR3 region has the DNA TGCAGTGCTAGTGGCGAAGGGGAGGGGGAGCTGTTTTTT. Translating gives CSASGEGEGELFF.

In its sample, this clonotype was seen many times. The chain joins TRBV5-1 to TRBJ2-3; TRBD2 matches 10 bases. This CDR3 region has 16 residues. Germline V gene data show CDR1 as SGHRS and CDR2 as YFSETQ. V was pared by 4 bases and J by 0 bases, with 5 bases of the junction left unmatched. The CDR3 DNA is TGCGCCAGCAGCCCCGGGACTAGCGTTAGCACAGATACGCAGTATTTT. Translation: CASSPGTSVSTDTQYF.

This clonotype was seen a few times. V gene TRBV20-1 combines with J gene TRBJ2-1; TRBD2 agrees at 12 bases. V lost 5 bases and J lost 14; bases outside the gene matches: 7. Germline V gene lookup returns CDR1 DFQATT and CDR2 SNEGSKA (reference sequence). The CDR3 consists of 12 residues. CDR3 region: CSARTSGKFEFF. The DNA for the CDR3 is TGCAGTGCTCGGACTAGCGGGAAATTTGAGTTCTTC.

The rearrangement uses TRBV3-1 and TRBJ2-5, with TRBD2 identical over 15 bases. The CDR3 has 17 amino acids. The germline CDR1 and CDR2 sequences are LGHDT and YNNKEL (reference sequence). The ends lost 6 bases at V and 1 base at J; junction bases unmatched: 6. Here the CDR3 reads CASRLGLAGGSQETQYF. CDR3 nucleotides: TGTGCCAGCAGGCTGGGACTAGCGGGAGGATCCCAAGAGACCCAGTACTTC.

CDR3 in DNA: TGCAGTGCTAGGGGATCCGGGACGCTCATCGGCGGGGAGCTGTTTTTT. It yields the protein CSARGSGTLIGGELFF. The rearrangement joins TRBV20-1 to TRBJ2-2, with D perhaps given as TRBD1 or TRBD2 (5 bases each). The CDR3 runs 16 residues. Germline V gives CDR1 DFQATT, CDR2 SNEGSKA (reference sequence). V was clipped by 3 bases and J by 7 bases, with 21 bases between them.